Shown below are 18 T cell receptor beta chains from a single sample sequenced in a study of control samples from healthy donors and cancer patients. Clones were sequenced by immunoSEQ multiplex PCR, and TCRdb holds only the in-frame ones, with some missing. The table includes some 120,000 clones, approximately 88% detected once. Sequencing was done on a sample of blood. These TCRs come from a man over 45 in good health.

The rearrangement joins TRBV6-2 or TRBV6-3 to TRBJ1-4; no definite D call. This CDR3 spans 15 amino acids. Looked up from germline, CDR1 is MNHEY and CDR2 is SVGEGT. Trimming removed 6 bases from V and 0 bases from J, with 11 bases in between. The CDR3 sequence: CASSPWEATNEKLFF. The CDR3 DNA is TGTGCCAGCAGCCCATGGGAGGCAACTAATGAAAAACTGTTTTTT.

This chain joins TRBV19 and TRBJ2-5; the match to TRBD2 covers 9 bases. CDR1 is LNHDA and CDR2 is SQIVND in the germline V gene (reference sequence). This CDR3 has 16 residues. With V trimmed by 5 bases and J by 5 bases, 12 bases remained unmatched. The CDR3 nucleotides read TGTGCCAGTAGTTGGGCGCGGGGGGGCCGTATGGAGACCCAGTACTTC. Translating it yields CASSWARGGRMETQYF.

This clone occurred once. V and J are TRBV9 and TRBJ2-1, with D perhaps TRBD2 (6 bases). Trimming removed 0 bases from V and 12 bases from J, with 10 bases in between. Looked up from germline, CDR1 is SGDLS and CDR2 is YYNGEE. The CDR3 totals 12 residues. CDR3 residues: CASSVEDYLQFF. The CDR3 nucleotides read TGTGCCAGCAGCGTAGAGGACTACCTGCAGTTCTTC.

CDR3: CASTWTDSGNTIYF. In nucleotides, the CDR3 is TGTGCCAGCACCTGGACGGACTCTGGAAACACCATATATTTT. The chain is built from TRBV6-5 and TRBJ1-3; no clear D. The V end lost 7 bases, the J end lost 0 bases, and 10 bases lay between the germline ends. CDR1 and CDR2 from the germline V gene are MNHEY and SVGAGI. This CDR3 has 14 amino acids.

The chain employs TRBV7-8 and TRBJ1-1, with a possible D match to TRBD1 (5 bases). This CDR3 comprises 18 residues. With 0 bases removed from V and 0 bases from J, the gap between germline ends came to 17 bases. From germline, CDR1 is SGHVS and CDR2 FQNEAQ. Here the CDR3 reads CASSLARLGVTVNTEAFF. DNA of the CDR3: TGTGCCAGCAGCTTAGCGCGATTAGGGGTCACGGTGAACACTGAAGCTTTCTTT.

The chain employs TRBV5-1 and TRBJ1-1; D unclear. Germline lookup yields CDR1 SGHRS and CDR2 YFSETQ. With 4 bases removed from V and 4 bases from J, the gap between germline ends came to 14 bases. This CDR3 has 14 residues. The CDR3 spells CASSVKSVSTEAFF. In DNA form, the CDR3 reads TGCGCCAGCAGCGTAAAGTCCGTGAGCACTGAAGCTTTCTTT. Looking up the rest from reference TRBV5-1 and TRBJ1-1 gives the full variable domain: KAGVTQTPRYLIKTRGQQVTLSCSPISGHRSVSWYQQTPGQGLQFLFEYFSETQRNKGNFPGRFSGRQFSNSRSEMNVSTLELGDSALYLCASSVKSVSTEAFFGQGTRLTVV.

The chain carries TRBV5-1 and TRBJ2-3; TRBD1 matches 8 bases. Germline V lookup: CDR1 SGHRS, CDR2 YFSETQ. The CDR3 extends over 15 amino acids. V lost 0 bases to trimming and J lost 5 bases; unmatched junction nucleotides: 5. CDR3: CASSLAYRGRDTQYF. DNA for the CDR3: TGCGCCAGCAGCTTGGCGTACAGGGGGAGAGATACGCAGTATTTT.

V gene TRBV27 combines with J gene TRBJ2-7; no clear D gene. Germline CDR1 MNHEY, CDR2 SMNVEV (reference sequence). With 5 bases removed from V and 3 bases from J, the gap between germline ends came to 14 bases. The CDR3 runs to 14 residues. CDR3 sequence reads: CASSRRTADYEQYF. The DNA for the CDR3 is TGTGCCAGCAGTCGCCGGACGGCAGACTACGAGCAGTACTTC.

The chain carries TRBV2 and TRBJ1-2, with a tentative D call TRBD1 (5 bases). Germline V CDR1 and CDR2: SNHLY, FYNNEI. The CDR3 runs to 12 residues. Trimming took 6 bases from V and 5 from J, leaving 10 bases between them. The CDR3 sequence: CASSPDSYGYTF. CDR3 coding DNA: TGTGCCAGCAGCCCTGACAGTTATGGCTACACCTTC.

The chain recombines TRBV11-2 with TRBJ1-1; D gene unclear. Germline V CDR1 and CDR2: SGHAT, FQNNGV. The CDR3 contains 12 residues. The V end was cut by 1 base, the J end by 4 bases, with 4 bases between. CDR3 sequence (DNA): TGTGCCAGCAGCTTAGGAGCCACTGAAGCTTTCTTT. Protein sequence: CASSLGATEAFF.

The chain carries TRBV11-2 and TRBJ2-2; 7 bases fit TRBD1. The CDR3 runs to 15 residues. CDR1 is SGHAT and CDR2 is FQNNGV in the germline V gene. V shed 1 base and J 6 bases; nucleotides not matched to a gene: 5. CDR3 amino acids: CASSLANQGAGELFF. The CDR3 DNA follows: TGTGCCAGCAGCTTAGCAAATCAGGGGGCCGGGGAGCTGTTTTTT.

The gene calls are TRBV7-2 and TRBJ2-7; D is uncertain. The length of the CDR3 is 14 residues. Germline CDR1 reads SGHTA; CDR2 reads FQGNSA. Trimming took 6 bases from V and 2 from J, leaving 14 bases between them. CDR3 sequence (DNA): TGTGCCAGCAGAAGGCGCGTGTCGACCTACGAGCAGTACTTC. It yields the protein CASRRRVSTYEQYF.

V usage is TRBV6-5 and J usage is TRBJ1-2, with D possibly matching TRBD1 (5 bases). The CDR3 is 15 residues long. The V and J ends lost 4 bases and 6 bases respectively, with 18 bases between them. Germline V lookup: CDR1 MNHEY, CDR2 SVGAGI. CDR3 loop: CASSSQQPGRHGYTF. The CDR3 DNA reads TGTGCCAGCAGTTCCCAACAGCCGGGGCGGCATGGCTACACCTTC.

This chain uses TRBV13 with TRBJ1-2, with a weak D call TRBD1 (5 bases). Trimming took off 5 bases at V and 0 bases at J, with 13 bases between the two ends. CDR3 length equals 15 residues. Per the germline V gene, CDR1 is PRHDT and CDR2 is FYEKMQ (reference sequence). CDR3 in amino acids: CASSPRLGANYGYTF. The DNA of the CDR3 is TGTGCCAGCAGCCCCCGACTGGGGGCTAACTATGGCTACACCTTC. The variable domain in full, completed from reference TRBV13 and TRBJ1-2, reads AAGVIQSPRHLIKEKRETATLKCYPIPRHDTVYWYQQGPGQDPQFLISFYEKMQSDKGSIPDRFSAQQFSDYHSELNMSSLELGDSALYFCASSPRLGANYGYTFGSGTRLTVV.

The rearrangement links TRBV19 to TRBJ1-5; 9 positions match TRBD1. The CDR3 sequence is 16 residues long. Germline CDR1 reads LNHDA; CDR2 reads SQIVND (reference sequence). Trimming removed 4 bases from V and 6 bases from J; junction bases left unmatched: 10. In nucleotides, the CDR3 is TGTGCCAGTAGTACCTCGGGACAGGGTTCGTCTCAGCCCCAGCATTTT. Its protein product is CASSTSGQGSSQPQHF. The whole variable domain, remainder taken from reference TRBV19 and TRBJ1-5, is DGGITQSPKYLFRKEGQNVTLSCEQNLNHDAMYWYRQDPGQGLRLIYYSQIVNDFQKGDIAEGYSVSREKKESFPLTVTSAQKNPTAFYLCASSTSGQGSSQPQHFGDGTRLSIL.

This clone came up once. V gene TRBV5-1 combines with J gene TRBJ1-1, with 9 nucleotides matching TRBD1. This CDR3 has 16 residues. With V trimmed by 4 bases and J by 1 base, 8 bases remained unmatched. Germline V lookup: CDR1 SGHRS, CDR2 YFSETQ. The CDR3 here is CASSQLGTGKNTEAFF. The CDR3 DNA reads as TGCGCCAGCAGCCAACTCGGGACAGGGAAGAACACTGAAGCTTTCTTT. Complete variable domain (other parts from reference TRBV5-1 and TRBJ1-1): KAGVTQTPRYLIKTRGQQVTLSCSPISGHRSVSWYQQTPGQGLQFLFEYFSETQRNKGNFPGRFSGRQFSNSRSEMNVSTLELGDSALYLCASSQLGTGKNTEAFFGQGTRLTVV.

J is TRBJ2-7 and V is TRBV12-3 or TRBV12-4; tentative D call: TRBD1 (6 bases). Trimming cost V 7 bases and J 4 bases, with 11 bases left between them. This CDR3 has 12 residues. DNA for the CDR3: TGTGCCAGCACCACACAGGGTTACGAGCAGTACTTC. It codes for CASTTQGYEQYF.

V and J are TRBV24-1 and TRBJ2-3, with D uncertain. CDR3 size: 13 residues. CDR1 and CDR2 from the germline V gene are KGHDR and SFDVKD. The V end was cut by 3 bases, the J end by 2 bases, with 5 bases between. This chain's CDR3 is CATSDPPTDTQYF. CDR3 in DNA: TGTGCCACCAGTGATCCCCCCACAGATACGCAGTATTTT.